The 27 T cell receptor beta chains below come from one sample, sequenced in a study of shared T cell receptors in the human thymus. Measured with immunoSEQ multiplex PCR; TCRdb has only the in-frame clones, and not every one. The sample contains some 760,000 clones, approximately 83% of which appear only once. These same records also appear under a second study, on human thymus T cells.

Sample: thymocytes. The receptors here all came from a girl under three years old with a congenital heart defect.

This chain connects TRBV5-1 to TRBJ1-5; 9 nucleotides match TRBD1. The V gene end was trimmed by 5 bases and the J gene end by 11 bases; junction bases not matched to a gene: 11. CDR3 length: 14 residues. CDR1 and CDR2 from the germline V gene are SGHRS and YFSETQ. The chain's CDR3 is CASSTGTGSSAQHF. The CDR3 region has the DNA TGCGCCAGCAGTACCGGGACAGGGAGTTCTGCCCAGCATTTT.

Written as DNA, the CDR3 is TGTGCCAGCTCTCGGGGGGTCGCCGGGGAGCTGTTTTTT. Translation: CASSRGVAGELFF. The V gene is TRBV18, the J gene TRBJ2-2; 7 bases agree with TRBD2. V lost 6 bases to trimming and J lost 6 bases; unmatched junction nucleotides: 4. The CDR3 has 13 residues. The V gene's germline CDR1 is KGHSH and CDR2 LQKENI.

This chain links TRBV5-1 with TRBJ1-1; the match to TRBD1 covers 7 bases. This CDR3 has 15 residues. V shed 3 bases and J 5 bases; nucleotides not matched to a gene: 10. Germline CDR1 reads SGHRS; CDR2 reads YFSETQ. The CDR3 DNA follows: TGCGCCAGCAGCTCATCGACAGGGAAGACGACTGAAGCTTTCTTT. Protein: CASSSSTGKTTEAFF.

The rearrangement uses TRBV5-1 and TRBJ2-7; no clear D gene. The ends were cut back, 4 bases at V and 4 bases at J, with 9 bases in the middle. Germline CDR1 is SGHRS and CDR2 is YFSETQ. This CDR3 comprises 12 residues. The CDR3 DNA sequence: TGCGCCAGCAGCCAAAGAGATTACGAGCAGTACTTC. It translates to CASSQRDYEQYF.

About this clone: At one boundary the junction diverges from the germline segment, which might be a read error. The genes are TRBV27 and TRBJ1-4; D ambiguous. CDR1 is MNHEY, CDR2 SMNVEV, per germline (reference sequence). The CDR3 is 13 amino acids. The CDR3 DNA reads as TGTGCCAGCAGTTTATCGGGAAGAGGGTCCCTCATTTTT. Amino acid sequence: CASSLSGRGSLIF.

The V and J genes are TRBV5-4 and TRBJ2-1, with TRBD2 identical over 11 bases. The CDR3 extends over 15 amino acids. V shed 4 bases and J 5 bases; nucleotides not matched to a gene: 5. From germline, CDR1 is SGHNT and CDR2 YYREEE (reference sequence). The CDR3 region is CASSKTSGVNNEQFF. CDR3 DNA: TGTGCCAGCAGCAAGACTAGCGGGGTTAACAATGAGCAGTTCTTC.

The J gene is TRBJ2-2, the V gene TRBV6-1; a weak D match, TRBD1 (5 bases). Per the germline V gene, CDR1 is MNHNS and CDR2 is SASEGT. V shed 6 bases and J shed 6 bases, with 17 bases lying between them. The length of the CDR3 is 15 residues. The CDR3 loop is CASRGPLTVSGELFF. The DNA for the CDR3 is TGTGCCAGCAGGGGTCCCCTGACAGTCTCCGGGGAGCTGTTTTTT.

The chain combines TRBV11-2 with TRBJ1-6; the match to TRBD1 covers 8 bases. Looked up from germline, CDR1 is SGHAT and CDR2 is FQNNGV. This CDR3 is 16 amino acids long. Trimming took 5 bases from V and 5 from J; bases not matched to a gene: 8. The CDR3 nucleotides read TGTGCCAGCAGCCGTACAGGGGGAGAGGATAATTCACCCCTCCACTTT. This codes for CASSRTGGEDNSPLHF.

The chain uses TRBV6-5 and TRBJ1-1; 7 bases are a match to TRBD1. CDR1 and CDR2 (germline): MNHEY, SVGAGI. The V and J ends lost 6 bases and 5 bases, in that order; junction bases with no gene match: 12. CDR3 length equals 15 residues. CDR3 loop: CASRRDSLVRTEAFF. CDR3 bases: TGTGCCAGCAGGAGGGACAGTCTGGTAAGGACTGAAGCTTTCTTT.

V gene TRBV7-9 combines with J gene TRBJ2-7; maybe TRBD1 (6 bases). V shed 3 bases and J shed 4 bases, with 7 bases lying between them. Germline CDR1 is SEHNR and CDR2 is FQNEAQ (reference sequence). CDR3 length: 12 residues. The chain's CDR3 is CASSFTGYEQYF. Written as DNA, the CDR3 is TGTGCCAGCAGCTTTACAGGGTACGAGCAGTACTTC.

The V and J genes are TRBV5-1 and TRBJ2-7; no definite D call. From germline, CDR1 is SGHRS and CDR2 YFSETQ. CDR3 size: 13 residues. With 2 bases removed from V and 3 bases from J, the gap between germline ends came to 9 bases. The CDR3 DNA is TGCGCCAGCAGCTTCTTTCCCGTCTACGAGCAGTACTTC. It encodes CASSFFPVYEQYF.

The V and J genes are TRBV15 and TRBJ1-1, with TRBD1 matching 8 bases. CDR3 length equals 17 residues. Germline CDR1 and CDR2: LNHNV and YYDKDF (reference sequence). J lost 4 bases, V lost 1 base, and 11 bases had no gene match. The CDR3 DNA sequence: TGTGCCACCAGCAGAGCCGACCCCAGGGGGCGCGGCACTGAAGCTTTCTTT. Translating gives CATSRADPRGRGTEAFF.

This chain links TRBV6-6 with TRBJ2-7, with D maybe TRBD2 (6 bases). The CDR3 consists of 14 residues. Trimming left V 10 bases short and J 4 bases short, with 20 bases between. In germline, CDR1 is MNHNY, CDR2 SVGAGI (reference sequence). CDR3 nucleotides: TGTGCCACCCCCCCCGCCCCGGGAGTATACGAGCAGTACTTC. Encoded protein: CATPPAPGVYEQYF.

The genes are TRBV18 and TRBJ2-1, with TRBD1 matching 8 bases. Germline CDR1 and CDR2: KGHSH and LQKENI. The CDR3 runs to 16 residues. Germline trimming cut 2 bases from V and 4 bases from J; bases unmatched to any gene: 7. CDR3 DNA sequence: TGTGCCAGCTCACCAGCGGGACAGGTCCCTTACAATGAGCAGTTCTTC. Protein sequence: CASSPAGQVPYNEQFF.

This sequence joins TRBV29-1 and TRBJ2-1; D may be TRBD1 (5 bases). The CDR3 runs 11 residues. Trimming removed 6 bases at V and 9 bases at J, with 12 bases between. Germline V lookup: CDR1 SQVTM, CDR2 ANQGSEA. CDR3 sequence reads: CSVPQGAEQFF. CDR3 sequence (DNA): TGCAGCGTACCCCAGGGTGCTGAGCAGTTCTTC.

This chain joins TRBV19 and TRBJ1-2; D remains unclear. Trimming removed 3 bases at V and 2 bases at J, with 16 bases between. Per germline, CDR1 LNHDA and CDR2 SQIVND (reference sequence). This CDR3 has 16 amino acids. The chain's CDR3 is CASSIPRAFGNYGYTF. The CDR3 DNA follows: TGTGCCAGTAGTATCCCCCGAGCCTTCGGGAACTATGGCTACACCTTC.

CDR3 nucleotide sequence: TGTGCCAGCAGAGACAGGGCCTCCCGTTATAGCTACAATGAGCAGTTCTTC. It translates to CASRDRASRYSYNEQFF. The V and J genes are TRBV28 and TRBJ2-1; 7 bases are a match to TRBD1. Germline CDR1 reads MDHEN; CDR2 reads SYDVKM. The CDR3 runs to 17 residues. The V and J ends lost 6 bases and 3 bases, in that order; junction bases with no gene match: 14.

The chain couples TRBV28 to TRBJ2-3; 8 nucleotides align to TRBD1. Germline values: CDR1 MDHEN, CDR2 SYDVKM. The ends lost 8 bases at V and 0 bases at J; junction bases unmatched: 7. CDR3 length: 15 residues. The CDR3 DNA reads TGTGCCAGCCTATCGACAGGGGTCAGCACAGATACGCAGTATTTT. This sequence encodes CASLSTGVSTDTQYF.

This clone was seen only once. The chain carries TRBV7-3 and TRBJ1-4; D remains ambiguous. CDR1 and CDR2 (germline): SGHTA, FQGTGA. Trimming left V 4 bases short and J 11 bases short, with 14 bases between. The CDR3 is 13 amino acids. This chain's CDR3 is CASSSPVLVKLFF. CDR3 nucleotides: TGTGCCAGCAGCTCCCCAGTGTTGGTCAAACTGTTTTTT.

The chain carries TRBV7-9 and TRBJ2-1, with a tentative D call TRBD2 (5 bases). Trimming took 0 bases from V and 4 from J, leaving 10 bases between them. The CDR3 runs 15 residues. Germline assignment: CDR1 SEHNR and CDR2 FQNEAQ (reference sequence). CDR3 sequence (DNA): TGTGCCAGCAGCTTAGCACGGGGATTATACAATGAGCAGTTCTTC. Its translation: CASSLARGLYNEQFF.

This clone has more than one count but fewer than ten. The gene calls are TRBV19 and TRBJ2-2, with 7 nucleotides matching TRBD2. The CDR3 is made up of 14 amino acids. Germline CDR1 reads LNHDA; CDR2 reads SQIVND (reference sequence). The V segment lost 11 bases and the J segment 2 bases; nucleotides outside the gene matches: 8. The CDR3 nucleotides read TGTGCCTCGTGGGAGGGGCAAAACACCGGGGAGCTGTTTTTT. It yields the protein CASWEGQNTGELFF.

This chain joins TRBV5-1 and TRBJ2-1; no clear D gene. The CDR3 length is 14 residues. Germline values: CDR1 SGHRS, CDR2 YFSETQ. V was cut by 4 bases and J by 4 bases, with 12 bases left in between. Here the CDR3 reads CASSKLTPYNEQFF. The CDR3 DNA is TGCGCCAGCAGCAAGCTAACCCCTTACAATGAGCAGTTCTTC.

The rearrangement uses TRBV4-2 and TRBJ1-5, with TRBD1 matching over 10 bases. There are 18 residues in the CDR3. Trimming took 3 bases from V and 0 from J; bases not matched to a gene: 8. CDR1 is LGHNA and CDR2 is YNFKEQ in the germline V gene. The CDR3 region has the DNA TGTGCCAGCAGCCAGACAGACAGGGGGCCATATAGCAATCAGCCCCAGCATTTT. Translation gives CASSQTDRGPYSNQPQHF.

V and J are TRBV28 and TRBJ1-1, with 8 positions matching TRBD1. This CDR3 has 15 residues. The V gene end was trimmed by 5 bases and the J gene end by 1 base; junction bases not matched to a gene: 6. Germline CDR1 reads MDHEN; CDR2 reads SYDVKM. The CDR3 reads CASSAHRGWNTEAFF. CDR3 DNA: TGTGCCAGCAGTGCCCACAGGGGGTGGAACACTGAAGCTTTCTTT. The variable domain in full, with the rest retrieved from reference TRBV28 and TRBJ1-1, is DVKVTQSSRYLVKRTGEKVFLECVQDMDHENMFWYRQDPGLGLRLIYFSYDVKMKEKGDIPEGYSVSREKKERFSLILESASTNQTSMYLCASSAHRGWNTEAFFGQGTRLTVV.

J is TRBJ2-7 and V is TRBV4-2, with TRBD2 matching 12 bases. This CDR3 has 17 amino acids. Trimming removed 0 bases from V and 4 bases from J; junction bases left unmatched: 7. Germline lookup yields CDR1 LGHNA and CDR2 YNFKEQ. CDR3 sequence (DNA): TGTGCCAGCAGCCAAGAGGGGCTAGCGGGGGGGCGGTACGAGCAGTACTTC. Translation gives CASSQEGLAGGRYEQYF.

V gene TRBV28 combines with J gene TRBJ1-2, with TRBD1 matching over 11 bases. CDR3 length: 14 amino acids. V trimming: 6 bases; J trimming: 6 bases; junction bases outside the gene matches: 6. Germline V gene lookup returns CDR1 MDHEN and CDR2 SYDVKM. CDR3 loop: CASRPGQGGHGYTF. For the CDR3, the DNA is TGTGCCAGCAGGCCGGGACAGGGGGGCCATGGCTACACCTTC.

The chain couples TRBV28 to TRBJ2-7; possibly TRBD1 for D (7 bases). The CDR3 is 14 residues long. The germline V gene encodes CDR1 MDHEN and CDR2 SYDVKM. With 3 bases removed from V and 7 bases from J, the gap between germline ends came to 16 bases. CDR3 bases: TGTGCCAGCAGTTTGCAGGGGGGTTGGTGGGAGCAGTACTTC. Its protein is CASSLQGGWWEQYF.